Below, 6 T cell receptor beta chains from the same sample are listed, as sequenced in a study of T cell responses to AZD1222 COVID-19 vaccine. Generated by immunoSEQ multiplex PCR, the TCRdb table keeps only in-frame clones and is missing some. The table records under 150,000 clones, roughly 88% of them present only once. The source material was peripheral blood, sampled 28 days after the second AZD1222 dose. These receptors were collected from an adult who received the AZD1222 COVID-19 vaccine.

The J gene is TRBJ2-6, the V gene TRBV19; D not resolved. The CDR3 is 14 amino acids. V lost 7 bases and J lost 0, with 7 bases in between. The germline gives CDR1 LNHDA, CDR2 SQIVND (reference sequence). CDR3 residues: CASNYPSGANVLTF. CDR3 coding DNA: TGTGCCAGTAATTACCCCTCTGGGGCCAACGTCCTGACTTTC.

The chain uses TRBV29-1 and TRBJ1-5, with D possibly TRBD1 on 6 matching bases. The germline V and J ends were trimmed by 6 bases and 1 base, with 13 bases remaining between them. The CDR3 is made up of 14 amino acids. CDR1 and CDR2 (germline): SQVTM, ANQGSEA. Here the CDR3 DNA reads TGCAGCGTGAAGACAGGTTTAAGCAATCAGCCCCAGCATTTT. Its protein is CSVKTGLSNQPQHF.

This chain joins TRBV6-2 or TRBV6-3 and TRBJ2-4; D remains unclear. Trimming shortened V by 4 bases and J by 6 bases, and 4 bases separated the two germline ends. Looked up from germline, CDR1 is MNHEY and CDR2 is SVGEGT. This CDR3 contains 11 residues. CDR3 DNA sequence: TGTGCCAGCAGTTCCGCAAACATTCAGTACTTC. It is translated as CASSSANIQYF.

This chain links TRBV25-1 with TRBJ2-7; D not certain. The V end lost 3 bases, the J end lost 6 bases, and 12 bases lay between the germline ends. Germline V gives CDR1 MGHDK, CDR2 SYGVNS. CDR3 length: 13 amino acids. In DNA, the CDR3 is TGTGCCAGCAGTGATGGTTACAGTAGCGAGCAGTACTTC. Translating gives CASSDGYSSEQYF.

This chain uses TRBV5-1 with TRBJ2-3; D is unclear. Germline V CDR1 and CDR2: SGHRS, YFSETQ. Deletions cut 5 bases from V and 7 bases from J, with 17 bases between. CDR3 length: 14 residues. The CDR3 loop reads CASSSSYDANTQYF. In DNA form, the CDR3 reads TGCGCCAGCAGTTCCTCGTATGACGCGAATACGCAGTATTTT.

The V gene is TRBV11-3, the J gene TRBJ2-2; perhaps TRBD1 as D (6 bases). Trimming took off 6 bases at V and 4 bases at J, with 12 bases between the two ends. The CDR3 runs to 14 residues. CDR1 SGHNT and CDR2 YENEEA come from the germline V gene. The CDR3 loop is CASSHRVPTGELFF. The DNA for the CDR3 is TGTGCCAGCAGTCACAGGGTTCCCACCGGGGAGCTGTTTTTT. Full variable domain (rest looked up from reference TRBV11-3 and TRBJ2-2): EAGVVQSPRYKIIEKKQPVAFWCNPISGHNTLYWYLQNLGQGPELLIRYENEEAVDDSQLPKDRFSAERLKGVDSTLKIQPAELGDSAVYLCASSHRVPTGELFFGEGSRLTVL.